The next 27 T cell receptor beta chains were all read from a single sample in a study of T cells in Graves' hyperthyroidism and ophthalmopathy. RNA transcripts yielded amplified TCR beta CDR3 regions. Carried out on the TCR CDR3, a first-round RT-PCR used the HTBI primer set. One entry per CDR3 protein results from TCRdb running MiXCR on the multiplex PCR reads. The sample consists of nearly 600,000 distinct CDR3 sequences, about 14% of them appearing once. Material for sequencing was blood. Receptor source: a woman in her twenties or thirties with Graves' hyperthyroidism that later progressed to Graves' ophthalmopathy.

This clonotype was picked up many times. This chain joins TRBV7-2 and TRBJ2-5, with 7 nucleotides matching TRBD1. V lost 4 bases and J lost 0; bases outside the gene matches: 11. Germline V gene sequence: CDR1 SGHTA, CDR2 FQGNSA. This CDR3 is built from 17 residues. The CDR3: CASSWGRGTEYQETQYF. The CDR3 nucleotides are TGTGCCAGCAGCTGGGGGAGAGGGACAGAGTACCAAGAGACCCAGTACTTC.

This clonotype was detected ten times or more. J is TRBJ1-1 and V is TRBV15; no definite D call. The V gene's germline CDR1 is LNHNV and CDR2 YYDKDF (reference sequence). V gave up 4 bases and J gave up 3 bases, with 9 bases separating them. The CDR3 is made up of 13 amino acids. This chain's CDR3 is CATSIRRDTEAFF. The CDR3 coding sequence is TGTGCCACCAGCATAAGAAGAGACACTGAAGCTTTCTTT.

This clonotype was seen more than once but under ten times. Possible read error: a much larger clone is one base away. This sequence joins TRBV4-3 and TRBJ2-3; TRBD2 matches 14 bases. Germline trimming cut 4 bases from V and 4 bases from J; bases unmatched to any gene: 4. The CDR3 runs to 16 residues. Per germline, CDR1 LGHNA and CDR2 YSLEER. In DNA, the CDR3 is TGCGCCAGCAGCCGAGGGACTAGCGGGAGCGCAGATACGCAGTATTTT. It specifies CASSRGTSGSADTQYF.

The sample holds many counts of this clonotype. CDR3 sequence: CASRARVTQRSNQPQHF. The DNA for the CDR3 is TGTGCCAGCAGAGCCAGGGTCACTCAAAGGAGCAATCAGCCCCAGCATTTT. The chain joins TRBV6-1 to TRBJ1-5, with a possible D match to TRBD1 (5 bases). The CDR3 has 17 amino acids. V was shortened by 6 bases and J by 1 base, with 19 bases between the two germline ends. Germline CDR1 reads MNHNS; CDR2 reads SASEGT.

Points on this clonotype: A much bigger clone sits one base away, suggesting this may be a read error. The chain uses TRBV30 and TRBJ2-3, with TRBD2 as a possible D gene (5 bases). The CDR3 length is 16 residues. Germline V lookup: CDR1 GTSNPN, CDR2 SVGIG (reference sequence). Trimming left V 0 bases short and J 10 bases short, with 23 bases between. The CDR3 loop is CAWSVSWTEPGGAQYF. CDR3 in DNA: TGTGCCTGGAGTGTATCCTGGACTGAGCCCGGAGGTGCGCAGTATTTT.

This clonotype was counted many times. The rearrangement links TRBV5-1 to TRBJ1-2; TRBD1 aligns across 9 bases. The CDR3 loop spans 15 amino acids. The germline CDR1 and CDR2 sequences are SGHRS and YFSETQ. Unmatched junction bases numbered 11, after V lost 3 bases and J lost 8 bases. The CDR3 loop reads CASSSSGTGRDGYTF. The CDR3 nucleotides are TGCGCCAGCAGCTCATCCGGGACAGGGAGGGACGGCTACACCTTC.

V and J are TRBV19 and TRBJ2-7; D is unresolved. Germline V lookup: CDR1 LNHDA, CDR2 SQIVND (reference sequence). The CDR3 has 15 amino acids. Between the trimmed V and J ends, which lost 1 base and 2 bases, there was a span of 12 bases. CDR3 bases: TGTGCCAGTAGTATAGCCCACCGCGCAACCTACGAGCAGTACTTC. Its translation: CASSIAHRATYEQYF.

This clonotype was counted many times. CDR3: CASSTGSETQYF. CDR3 in DNA: TGCGCCAGCAGCACAGGATCCGAGACCCAGTACTTC. The chain employs TRBV10-2 and TRBJ2-5; D may be TRBD1 (5 bases). This CDR3 region has 12 residues. CDR1 is WSHSY and CDR2 is SAAADI in the germline V gene. V gave up 6 bases and J gave up 5 bases, with 10 bases separating them.

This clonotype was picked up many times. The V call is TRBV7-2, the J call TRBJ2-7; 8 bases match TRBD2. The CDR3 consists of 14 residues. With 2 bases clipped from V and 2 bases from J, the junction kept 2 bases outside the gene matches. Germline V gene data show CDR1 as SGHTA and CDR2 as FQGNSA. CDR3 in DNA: TGTGCCAGCAGCTTACTCGGGAGGGCCTACGAGCAGTACTTC. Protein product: CASSLLGRAYEQYF.

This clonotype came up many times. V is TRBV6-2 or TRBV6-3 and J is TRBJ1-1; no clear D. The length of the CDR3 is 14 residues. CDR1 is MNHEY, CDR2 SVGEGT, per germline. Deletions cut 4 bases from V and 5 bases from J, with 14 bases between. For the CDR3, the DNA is TGTGCCAGCAGTTGGACGCAAGTGGGGACTGAAGCTTTCTTT. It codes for CASSWTQVGTEAFF.

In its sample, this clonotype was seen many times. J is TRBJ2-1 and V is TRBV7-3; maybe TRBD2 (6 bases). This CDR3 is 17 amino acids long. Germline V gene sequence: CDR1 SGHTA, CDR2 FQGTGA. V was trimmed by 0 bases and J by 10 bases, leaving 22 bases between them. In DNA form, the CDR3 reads TGTGCCAGCAGCTTAACGAGCGTGGGGAGGCGGACTCGGGAGCAGTTCTTC. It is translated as CASSLTSVGRRTREQFF.

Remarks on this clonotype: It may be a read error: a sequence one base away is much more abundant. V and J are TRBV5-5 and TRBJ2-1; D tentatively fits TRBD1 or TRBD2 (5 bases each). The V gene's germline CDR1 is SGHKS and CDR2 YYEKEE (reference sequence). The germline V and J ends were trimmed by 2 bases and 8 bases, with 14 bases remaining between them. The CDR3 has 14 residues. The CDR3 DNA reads TGTGCCAGCAGCTTTGGGTACGGGGACGATGAGCAGTTCTTC. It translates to CASSFGYGDDEQFF.

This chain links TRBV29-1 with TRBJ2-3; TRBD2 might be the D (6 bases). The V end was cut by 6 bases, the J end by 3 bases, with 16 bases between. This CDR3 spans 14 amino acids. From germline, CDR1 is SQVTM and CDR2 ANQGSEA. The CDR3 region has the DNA TGCAGCGTCCGAAGGGTAGCGGATACAGATACGCAGTATTTT. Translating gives CSVRRVADTDTQYF.

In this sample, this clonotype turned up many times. The CDR3 loop reads CSARDTAREGEKLFF. The CDR3 region has the DNA TGCAGTGCTAGAGATACTGCCAGGGAGGGTGAAAAACTGTTTTTT. The rearrangement links TRBV20-1 to TRBJ1-4; D is possibly TRBD1 (5 bases). V lost 0 bases to trimming and J lost 7 bases, with 15 bases between them. Germline assignment: CDR1 DFQATT and CDR2 SNEGSKA (reference sequence). This CDR3 spans 15 amino acids.

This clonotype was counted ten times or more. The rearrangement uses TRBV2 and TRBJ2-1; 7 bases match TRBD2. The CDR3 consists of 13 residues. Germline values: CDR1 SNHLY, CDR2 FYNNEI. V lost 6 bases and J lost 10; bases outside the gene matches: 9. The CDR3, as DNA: TGTGCCAGCAGCCGGGACTACAGTCGGGAGCAGTTCTTC. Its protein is CASSRDYSREQFF.

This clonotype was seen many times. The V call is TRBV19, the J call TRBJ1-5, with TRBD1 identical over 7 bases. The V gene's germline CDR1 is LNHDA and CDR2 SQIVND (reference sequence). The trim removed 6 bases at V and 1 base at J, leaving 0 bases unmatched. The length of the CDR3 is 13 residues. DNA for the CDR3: TGTGCCAGTAGGGGACAGAGCAATCAGCCCCAGCATTTT. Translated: CASRGQSNQPQHF.

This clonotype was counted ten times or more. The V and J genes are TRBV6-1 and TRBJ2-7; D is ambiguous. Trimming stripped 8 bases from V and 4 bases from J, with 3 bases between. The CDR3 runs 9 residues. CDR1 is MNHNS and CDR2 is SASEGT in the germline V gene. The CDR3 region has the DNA TGTGCCAGCGGATACGAGCAGTACTTC. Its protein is CASGYEQYF.

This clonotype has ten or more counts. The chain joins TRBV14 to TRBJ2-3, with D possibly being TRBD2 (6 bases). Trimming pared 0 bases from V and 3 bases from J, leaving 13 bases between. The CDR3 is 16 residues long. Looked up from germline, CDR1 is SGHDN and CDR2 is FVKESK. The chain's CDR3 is CASSQDFLGRTDTQYF. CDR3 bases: TGTGCCAGCAGCCAAGATTTCCTGGGGAGGACAGATACGCAGTATTTT.

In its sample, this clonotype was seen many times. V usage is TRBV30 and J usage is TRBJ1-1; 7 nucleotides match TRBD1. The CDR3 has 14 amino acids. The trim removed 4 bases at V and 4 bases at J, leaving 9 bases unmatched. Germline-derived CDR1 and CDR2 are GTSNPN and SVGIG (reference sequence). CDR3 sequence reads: CAWKLNRDSTEAFF. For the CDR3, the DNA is TGTGCCTGGAAACTCAACCGGGACAGCACTGAAGCTTTCTTT.

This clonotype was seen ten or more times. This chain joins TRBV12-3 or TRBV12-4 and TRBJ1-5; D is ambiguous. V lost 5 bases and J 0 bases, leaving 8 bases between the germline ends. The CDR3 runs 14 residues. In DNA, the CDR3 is TGTGCCAGCAGTCCCACTTATAGCAATCAGCCCCAGCATTTT. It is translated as CASSPTYSNQPQHF.

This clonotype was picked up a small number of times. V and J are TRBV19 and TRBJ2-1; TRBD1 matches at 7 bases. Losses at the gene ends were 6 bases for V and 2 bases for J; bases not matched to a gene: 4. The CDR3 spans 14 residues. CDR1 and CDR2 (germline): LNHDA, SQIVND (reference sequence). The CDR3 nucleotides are TGTGCCAGTAGCCGGGACAGCACCTACAATGAGCAGTTCTTC. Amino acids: CASSRDSTYNEQFF.

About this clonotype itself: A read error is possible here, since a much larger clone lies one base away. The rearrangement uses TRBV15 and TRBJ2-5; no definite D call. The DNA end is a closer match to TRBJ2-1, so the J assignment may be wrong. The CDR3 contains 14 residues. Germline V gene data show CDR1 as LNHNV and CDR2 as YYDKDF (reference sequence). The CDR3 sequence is CATSRDRAQETQFF. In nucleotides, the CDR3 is TGTGCCACCAGCAGAGATCGGGCTCAAGAGACCCAGTTCTTC.

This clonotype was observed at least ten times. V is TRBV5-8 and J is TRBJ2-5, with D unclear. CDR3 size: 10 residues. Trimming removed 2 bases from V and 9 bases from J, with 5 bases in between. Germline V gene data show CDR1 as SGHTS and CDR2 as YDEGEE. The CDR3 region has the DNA TGTGCCAGCAGCTTTCAGGCCCAGTACTTC. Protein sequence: CASSFQAQYF.

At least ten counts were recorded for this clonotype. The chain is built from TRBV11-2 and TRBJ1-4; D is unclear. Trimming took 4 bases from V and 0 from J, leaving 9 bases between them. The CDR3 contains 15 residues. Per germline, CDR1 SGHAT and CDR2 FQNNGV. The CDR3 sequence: CASSSRSATNEKLFF. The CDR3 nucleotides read TGTGCCAGCAGCTCGCGATCAGCAACTAATGAAAAACTGTTTTTT.

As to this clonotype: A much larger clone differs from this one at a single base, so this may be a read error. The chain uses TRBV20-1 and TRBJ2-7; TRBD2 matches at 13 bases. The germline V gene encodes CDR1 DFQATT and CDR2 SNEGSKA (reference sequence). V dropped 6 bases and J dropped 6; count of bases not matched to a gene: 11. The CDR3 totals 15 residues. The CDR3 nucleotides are TGCAGTGCGCCCGGGACTAGCGGGAAGCCCCTCGAGCAGTACTTC. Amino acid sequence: CSAPGTSGKPLEQYF.

CDR3: CASGRRGQGVYEQYF. The CDR3 region has the DNA TGTGCCAGCGGCCGGCGGGGACAGGGAGTCTACGAGCAGTACTTC. This chain links TRBV6-2 or TRBV6-3 with TRBJ2-7; TRBD1 aligns across 9 bases. The CDR3 is made up of 15 amino acids. Germline V CDR1 and CDR2: MNHEY, SVGEGT. J gave up 3 bases and V 8 bases, and 11 bases lay outside the gene matches.

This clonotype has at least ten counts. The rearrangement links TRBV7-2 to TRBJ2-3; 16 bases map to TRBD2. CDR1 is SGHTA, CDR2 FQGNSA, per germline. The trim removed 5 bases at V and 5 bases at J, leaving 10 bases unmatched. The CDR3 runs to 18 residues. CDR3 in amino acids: CASSLTGTSGRAVDTQYF. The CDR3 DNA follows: TGTGCCAGCAGCCTGACCGGGACTAGCGGGAGGGCCGTAGATACGCAGTATTTT.